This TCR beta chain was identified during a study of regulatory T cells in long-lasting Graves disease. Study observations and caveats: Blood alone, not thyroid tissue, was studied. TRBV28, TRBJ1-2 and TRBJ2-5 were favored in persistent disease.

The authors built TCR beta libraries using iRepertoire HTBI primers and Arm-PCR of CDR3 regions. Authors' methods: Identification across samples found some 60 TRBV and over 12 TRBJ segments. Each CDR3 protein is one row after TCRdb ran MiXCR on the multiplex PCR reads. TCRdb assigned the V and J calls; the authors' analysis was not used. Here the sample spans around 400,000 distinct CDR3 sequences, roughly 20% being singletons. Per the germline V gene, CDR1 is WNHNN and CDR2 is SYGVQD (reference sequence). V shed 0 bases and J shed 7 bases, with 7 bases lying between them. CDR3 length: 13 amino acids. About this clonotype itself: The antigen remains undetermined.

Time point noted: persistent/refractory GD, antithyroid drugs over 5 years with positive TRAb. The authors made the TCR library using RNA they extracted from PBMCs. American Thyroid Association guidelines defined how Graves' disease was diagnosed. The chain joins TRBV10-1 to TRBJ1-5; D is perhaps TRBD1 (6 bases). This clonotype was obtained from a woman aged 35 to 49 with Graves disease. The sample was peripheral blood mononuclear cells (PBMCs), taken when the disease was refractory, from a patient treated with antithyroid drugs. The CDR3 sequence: CASSESTGQPQHF. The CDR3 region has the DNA TGCGCCAGCAGTGAGTCGACAGGACAGCCCCAGCATTTT.